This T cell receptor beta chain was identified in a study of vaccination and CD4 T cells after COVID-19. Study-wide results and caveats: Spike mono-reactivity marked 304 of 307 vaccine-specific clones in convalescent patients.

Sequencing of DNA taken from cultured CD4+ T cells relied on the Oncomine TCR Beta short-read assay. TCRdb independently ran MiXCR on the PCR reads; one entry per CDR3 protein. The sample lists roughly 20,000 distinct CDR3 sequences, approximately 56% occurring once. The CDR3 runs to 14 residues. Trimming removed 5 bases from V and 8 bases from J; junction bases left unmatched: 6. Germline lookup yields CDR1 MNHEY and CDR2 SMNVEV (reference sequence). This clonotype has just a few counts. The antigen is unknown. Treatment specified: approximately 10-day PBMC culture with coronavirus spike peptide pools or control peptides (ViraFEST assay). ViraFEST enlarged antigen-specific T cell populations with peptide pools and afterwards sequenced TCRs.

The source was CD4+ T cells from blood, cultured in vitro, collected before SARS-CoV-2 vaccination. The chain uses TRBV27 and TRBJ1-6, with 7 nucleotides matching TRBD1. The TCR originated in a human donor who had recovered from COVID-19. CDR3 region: CASSIRDRDSPLHF. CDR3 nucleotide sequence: TGTGCCAGCAGTATCCGGGACAGAGATTCACCCCTCCACTTT.